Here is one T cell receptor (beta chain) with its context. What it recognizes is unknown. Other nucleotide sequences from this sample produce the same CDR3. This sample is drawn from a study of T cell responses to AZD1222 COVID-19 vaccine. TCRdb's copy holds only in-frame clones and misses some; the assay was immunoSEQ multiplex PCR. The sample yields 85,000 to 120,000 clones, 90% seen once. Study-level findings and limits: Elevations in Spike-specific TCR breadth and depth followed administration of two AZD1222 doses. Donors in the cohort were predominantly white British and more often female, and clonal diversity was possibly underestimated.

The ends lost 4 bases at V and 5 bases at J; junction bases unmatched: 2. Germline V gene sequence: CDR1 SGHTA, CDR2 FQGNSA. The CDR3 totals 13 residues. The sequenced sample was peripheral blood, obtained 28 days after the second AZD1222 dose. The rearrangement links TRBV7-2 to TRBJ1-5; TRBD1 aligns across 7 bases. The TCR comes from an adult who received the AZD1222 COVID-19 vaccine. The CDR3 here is CASSSGQDQPQHF. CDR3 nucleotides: TGTGCCAGCAGCTCAGGACAGGATCAGCCCCAGCATTTT.